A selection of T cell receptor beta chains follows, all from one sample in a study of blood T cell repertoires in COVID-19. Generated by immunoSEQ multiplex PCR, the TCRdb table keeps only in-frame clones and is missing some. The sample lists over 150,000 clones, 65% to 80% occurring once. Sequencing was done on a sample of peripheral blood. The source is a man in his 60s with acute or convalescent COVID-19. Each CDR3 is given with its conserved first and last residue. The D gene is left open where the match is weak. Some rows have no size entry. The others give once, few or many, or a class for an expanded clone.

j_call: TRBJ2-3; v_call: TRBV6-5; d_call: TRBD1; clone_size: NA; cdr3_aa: CASSYYPGQGTDTQYF; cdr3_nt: TGTGCCAGCAGTTACTACCCGGGACAGGGGACAGATACGCAGTATTTT
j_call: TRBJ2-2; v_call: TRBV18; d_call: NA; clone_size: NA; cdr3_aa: CASSPPIGQAANTGELFF; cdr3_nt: TGTGCCAGCTCACCACCGATTGGGCAGGCCGCGAACACCGGGGAGCTGTTTTTT
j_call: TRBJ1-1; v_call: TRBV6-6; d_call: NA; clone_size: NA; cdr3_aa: CASSYIETEAFF; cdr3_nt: TGTGCCAGCAGTTACATTGAGACTGAAGCTTTCTTT
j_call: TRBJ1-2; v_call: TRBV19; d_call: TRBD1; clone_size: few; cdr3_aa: CASSVGQADYGYTF; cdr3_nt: TGTGCCAGTAGTGTGGGACAGGCAGACTATGGCTACACCTTC
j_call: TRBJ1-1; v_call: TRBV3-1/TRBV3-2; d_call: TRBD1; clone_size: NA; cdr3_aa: CASSQNPKGAWNTEAFF; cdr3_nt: TGTGCCAGCAGCCAAAACCCCAAGGGGGCGTGGAACACTGAAGCTTTCTTT
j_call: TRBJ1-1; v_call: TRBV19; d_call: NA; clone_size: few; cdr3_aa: CASTLSYGNTEAFF; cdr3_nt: TGTGCCAGTACCCTCTCGTACGGGAACACTGAAGCTTTCTTT
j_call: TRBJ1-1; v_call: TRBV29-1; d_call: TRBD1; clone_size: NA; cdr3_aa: CSARGRMATEAFF; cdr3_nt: TGCAGCGCCAGGGGGAGGATGGCAACTGAAGCTTTCTTT
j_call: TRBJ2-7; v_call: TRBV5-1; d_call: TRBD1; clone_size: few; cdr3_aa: CASSSQAPDRDTYEQYF; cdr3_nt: TGCGCCAGCAGCTCCCAAGCGCCGGACAGGGATACCTACGAGCAGTACTTC
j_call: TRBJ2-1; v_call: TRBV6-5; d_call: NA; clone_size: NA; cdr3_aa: CASSYGLTEQFF; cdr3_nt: TGTGCCAGCAGTTACGGACTAACAGAGCAGTTCTTC
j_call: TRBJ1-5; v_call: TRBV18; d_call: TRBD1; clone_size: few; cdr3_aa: CASSPRTGGLSNQPQHF; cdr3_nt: TGTGCCAGCTCACCCCGGACAGGGGGCCTTAGCAATCAGCCCCAGCATTTT
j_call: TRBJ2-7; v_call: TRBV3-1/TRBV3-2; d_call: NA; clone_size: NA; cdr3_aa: CASSQGGRIEQYF; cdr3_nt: TGTGCCAGCAGCCAAGGGGGCCGGATCGAGCAGTACTTC
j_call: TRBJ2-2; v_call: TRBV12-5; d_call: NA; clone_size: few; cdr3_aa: CASALSTGELFF; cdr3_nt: TGTGCTAGTGCCCTATCCACCGGGGAGCTGTTTTTT
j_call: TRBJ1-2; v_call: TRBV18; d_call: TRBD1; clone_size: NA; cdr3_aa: CASSPKKGATDGYTF; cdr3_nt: TGTGCCAGCTCACCAAAAAAGGGGGCGACGGATGGCTACACCTTC
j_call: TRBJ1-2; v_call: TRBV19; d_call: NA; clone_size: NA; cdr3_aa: CASYSNDYGYTF; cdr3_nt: TGTGCCAGTTACAGCAACGACTATGGCTACACCTTC
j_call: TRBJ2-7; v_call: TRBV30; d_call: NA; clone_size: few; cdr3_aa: CAWNLATYEQYF; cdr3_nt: TGTGCCTGGAATCTAGCGACCTACGAGCAGTACTTC
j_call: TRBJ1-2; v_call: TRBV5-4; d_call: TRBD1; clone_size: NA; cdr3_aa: CASSSGLGTGGSRRGYTF; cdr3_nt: TGTGCCAGCAGCTCGGGACTCGGGACAGGGGGCTCCCGGCGGGGCTACACCTTC
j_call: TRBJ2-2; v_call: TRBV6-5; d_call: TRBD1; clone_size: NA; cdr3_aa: CASRSGQSPGELFF; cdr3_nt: TGTGCCAGCAGGTCGGGACAGAGTCCCGGGGAGCTGTTTTTT
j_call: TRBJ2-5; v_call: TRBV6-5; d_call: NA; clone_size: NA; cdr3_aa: CASSPFGETQYF; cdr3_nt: TGTGCCAGCAGCCCGTTCGGGGAGACCCAGTACTTC
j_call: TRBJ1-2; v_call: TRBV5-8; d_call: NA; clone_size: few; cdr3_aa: CASSLVQVFGYTF; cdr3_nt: TGTGCCAGCAGCTTGGTCCAGGTATTCGGCTACACCTTC
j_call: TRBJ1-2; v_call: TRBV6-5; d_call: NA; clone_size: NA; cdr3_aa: CASSYYPANYGYTF; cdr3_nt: TGTGCCAGCAGTTACTACCCGGCTAACTATGGCTACACCTTC
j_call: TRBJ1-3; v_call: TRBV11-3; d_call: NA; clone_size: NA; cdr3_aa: CASSSSGASGNTIYF; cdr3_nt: TGTGCCAGCAGCTCCTCAGGGGCCTCTGGAAACACCATATATTTT
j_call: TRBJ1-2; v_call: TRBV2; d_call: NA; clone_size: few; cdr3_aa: CASKQGEDGYTF; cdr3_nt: TGTGCCAGCAAGCAGGGTGAGGATGGCTACACCTTC
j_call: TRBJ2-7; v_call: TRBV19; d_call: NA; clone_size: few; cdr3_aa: CASSINAQGGYEQYF; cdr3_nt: TGTGCCAGTAGTATAAATGCCCAGGGAGGCTACGAGCAGTACTTC
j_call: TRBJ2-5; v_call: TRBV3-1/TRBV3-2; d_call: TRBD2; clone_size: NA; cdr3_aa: CASSPWEGEQETQYF; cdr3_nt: TGTGCCAGCAGCCCCTGGGAGGGAGAACAAGAGACCCAGTACTTC
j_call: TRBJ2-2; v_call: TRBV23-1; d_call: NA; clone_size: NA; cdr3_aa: CASSQSRGMETGELFF; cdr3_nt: TGCGCCAGCAGTCAATCAAGGGGGATGGAGACCGGGGAGCTGTTTTTT
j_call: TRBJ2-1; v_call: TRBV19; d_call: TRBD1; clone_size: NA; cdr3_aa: CASSPQTGGFYNEQFF; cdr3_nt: TGTGCCAGTAGTCCACAGACAGGGGGTTTTTACAATGAGCAGTTCTTC
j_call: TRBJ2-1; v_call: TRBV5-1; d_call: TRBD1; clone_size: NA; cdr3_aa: CASSKGQGAYNEQFF; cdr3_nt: TGCGCCAGCTCCAAGGGACAGGGGGCGTACAATGAGCAGTTCTTC
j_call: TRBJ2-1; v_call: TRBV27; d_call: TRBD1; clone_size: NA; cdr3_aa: CASRDTGTGTYNEQFF; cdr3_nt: TGTGCCAGCAGAGATACCGGGACAGGCACCTACAATGAGCAGTTCTTC
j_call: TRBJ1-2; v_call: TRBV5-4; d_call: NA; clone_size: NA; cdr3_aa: CASSLLDNYGYTF; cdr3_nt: TGTGCCAGCAGCTTGCTAGATAACTATGGCTACACCTTC
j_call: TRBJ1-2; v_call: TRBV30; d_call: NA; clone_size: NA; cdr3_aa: CAWKAPGPLYGYTF; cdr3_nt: TGTGCCTGGAAAGCCCCAGGGCCCTTGTATGGCTACACCTTC
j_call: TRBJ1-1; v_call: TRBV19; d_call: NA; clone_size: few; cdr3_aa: CASSEQGYVTEAFF; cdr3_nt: TGTGCCAGTAGTGAACAGGGTTATGTCACTGAAGCTTTCTTT
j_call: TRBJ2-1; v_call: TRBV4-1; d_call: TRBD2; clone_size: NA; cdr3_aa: CASSQLAGGPNEQFF; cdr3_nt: TGCGCCAGCAGCCAGCTAGCGGGGGGTCCTAATGAGCAGTTCTTC
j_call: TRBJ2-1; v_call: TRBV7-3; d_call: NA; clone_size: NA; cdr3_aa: CASSLTPRPNNEQFF; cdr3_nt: TGTGCCAGCAGCTTAACGCCGCGGCCCAACAATGAGCAGTTCTTC
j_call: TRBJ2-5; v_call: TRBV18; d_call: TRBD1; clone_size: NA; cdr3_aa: CASSPKPGTGGGKTQYF; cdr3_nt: TGTGCCAGCTCACCAAAGCCCGGGACAGGGGGCGGGAAGACCCAGTACTTC
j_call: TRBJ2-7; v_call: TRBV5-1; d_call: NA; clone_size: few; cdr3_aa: CASSYTGVSESYEQYF; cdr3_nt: TGCGCCAGCAGCTACACAGGCGTTTCCGAATCCTACGAGCAGTACTTC
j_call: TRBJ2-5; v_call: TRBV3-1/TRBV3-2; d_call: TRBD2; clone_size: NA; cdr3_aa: CASSRSGFQETQYF; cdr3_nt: TGTGCCAGCAGCCGTAGCGGGTTCCAAGAGACCCAGTACTTC
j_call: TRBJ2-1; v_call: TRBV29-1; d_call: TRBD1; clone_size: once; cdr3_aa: CSVSPGQGYNEQFF; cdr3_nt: TGCAGCGTTTCACCGGGACAGGGCTACAATGAGCAGTTCTTC
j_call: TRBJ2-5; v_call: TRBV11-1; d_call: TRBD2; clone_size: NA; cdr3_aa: CASSWTGGDQETQYF; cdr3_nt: TGTGCCAGCAGCTGGACCGGGGGGGACCAAGAGACCCAGTACTTC